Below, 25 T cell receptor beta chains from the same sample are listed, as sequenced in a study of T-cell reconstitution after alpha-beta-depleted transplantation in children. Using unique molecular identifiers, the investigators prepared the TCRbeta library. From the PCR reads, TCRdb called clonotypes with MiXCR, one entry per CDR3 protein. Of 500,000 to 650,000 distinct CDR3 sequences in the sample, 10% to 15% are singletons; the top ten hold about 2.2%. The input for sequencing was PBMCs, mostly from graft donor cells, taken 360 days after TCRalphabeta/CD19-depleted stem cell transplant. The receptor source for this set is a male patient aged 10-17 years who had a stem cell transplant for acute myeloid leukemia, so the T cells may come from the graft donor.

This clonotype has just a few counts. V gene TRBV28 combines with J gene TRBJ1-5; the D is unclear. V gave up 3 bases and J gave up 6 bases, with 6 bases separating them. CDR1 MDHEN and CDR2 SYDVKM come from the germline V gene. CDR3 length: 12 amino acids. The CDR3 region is CASSFGSQPQHF. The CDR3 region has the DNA TGTGCCAGCAGTTTCGGCTCTCAGCCCCAGCATTTT.

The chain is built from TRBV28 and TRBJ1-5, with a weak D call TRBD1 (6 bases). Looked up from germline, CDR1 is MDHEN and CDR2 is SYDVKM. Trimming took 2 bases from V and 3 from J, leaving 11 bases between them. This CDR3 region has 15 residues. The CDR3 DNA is TGTGCCAGCAGTTTACAAGGACAGTTCAATCAGCCCCAGCATTTT. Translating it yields CASSLQGQFNQPQHF. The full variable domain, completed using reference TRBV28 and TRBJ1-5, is DVKVTQSSRYLVKRTGEKVFLECVQDMDHENMFWYRQDPGLGLRLIYFSYDVKMKEKGDIPEGYSVSREKKERFSLILESASTNQTSMYLCASSLQGQFNQPQHFGDGTRLSIL.

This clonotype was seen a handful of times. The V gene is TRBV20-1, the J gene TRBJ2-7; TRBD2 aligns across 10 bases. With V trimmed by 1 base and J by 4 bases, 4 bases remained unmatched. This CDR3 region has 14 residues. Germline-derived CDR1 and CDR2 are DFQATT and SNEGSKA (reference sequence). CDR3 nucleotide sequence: TGCAGTGCTAGAGTCCTAGCGGGAGCATACGAGCAGTACTTC. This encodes CSARVLAGAYEQYF.

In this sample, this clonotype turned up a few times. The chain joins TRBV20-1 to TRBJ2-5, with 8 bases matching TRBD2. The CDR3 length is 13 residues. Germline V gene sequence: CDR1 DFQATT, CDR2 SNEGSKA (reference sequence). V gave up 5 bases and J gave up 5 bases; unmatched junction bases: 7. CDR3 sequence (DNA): TGCAGTGCTCCCGGGGGGGGGCGGGAGACCCAGTACTTC. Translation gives CSAPGGGRETQYF.

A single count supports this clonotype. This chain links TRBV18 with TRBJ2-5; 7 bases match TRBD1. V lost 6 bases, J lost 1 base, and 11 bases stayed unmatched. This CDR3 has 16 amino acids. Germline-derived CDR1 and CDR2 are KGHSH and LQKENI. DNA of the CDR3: TGTGCCAGCTCCCGAATTCGGGACAGCGGCCAAGAGACCCAGTACTTC. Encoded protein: CASSRIRDSGQETQYF.

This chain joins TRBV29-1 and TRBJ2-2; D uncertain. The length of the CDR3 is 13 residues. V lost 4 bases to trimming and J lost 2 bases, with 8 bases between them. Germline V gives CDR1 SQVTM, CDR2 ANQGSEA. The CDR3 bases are TGCAGCGTTGTGGCCTTTAACACCGGGGAGCTGTTTTTT. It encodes CSVVAFNTGELFF.

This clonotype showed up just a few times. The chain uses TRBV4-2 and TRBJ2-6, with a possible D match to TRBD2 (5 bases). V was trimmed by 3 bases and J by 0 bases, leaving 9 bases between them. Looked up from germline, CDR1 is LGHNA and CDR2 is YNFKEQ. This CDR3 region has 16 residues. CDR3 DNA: TGTGCCAGCAGCCACCTAGGGAGCTCTGGGGCCAACGTCCTGACTTTC. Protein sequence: CASSHLGSSGANVLTF.

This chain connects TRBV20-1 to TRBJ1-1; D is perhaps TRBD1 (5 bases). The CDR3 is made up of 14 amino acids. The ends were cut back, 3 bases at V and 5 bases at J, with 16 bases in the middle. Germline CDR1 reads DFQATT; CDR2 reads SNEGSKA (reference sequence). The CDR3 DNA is TGCAGTGCTAGCGCCGGGGGGTTGAGTACTGAAGCTTTCTTT. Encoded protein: CSASAGGLSTEAFF.

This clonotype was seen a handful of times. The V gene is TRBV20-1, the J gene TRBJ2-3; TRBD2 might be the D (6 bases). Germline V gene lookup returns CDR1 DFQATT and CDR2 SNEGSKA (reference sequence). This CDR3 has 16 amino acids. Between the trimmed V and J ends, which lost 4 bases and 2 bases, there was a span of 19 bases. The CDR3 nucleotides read TGCAGTGCTACCCTAGGGGAGGCCTCTCTCACAGATACGCAGTATTTT. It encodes CSATLGEASLTDTQYF.

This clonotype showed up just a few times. The CDR3 region is CASSPGLGKDEQFF. The DNA of the CDR3 is TGTGCCAGCAGTCCGGGACTGGGTAAGGATGAGCAGTTCTTC. This chain links TRBV6-5 with TRBJ2-1; perhaps TRBD2 as D (6 bases). V shed 5 bases and J shed 8 bases, with 16 bases lying between them. Germline-derived CDR1 and CDR2 are MNHEY and SVGAGI. The CDR3 has 14 residues.

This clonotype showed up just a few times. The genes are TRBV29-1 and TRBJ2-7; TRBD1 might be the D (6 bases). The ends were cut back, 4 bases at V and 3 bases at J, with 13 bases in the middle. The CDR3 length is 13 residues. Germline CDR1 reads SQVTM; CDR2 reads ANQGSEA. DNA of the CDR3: TGCAGCGTTGCCGGCAGGGGCGTCTACGAGCAGTACTTC. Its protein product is CSVAGRGVYEQYF.

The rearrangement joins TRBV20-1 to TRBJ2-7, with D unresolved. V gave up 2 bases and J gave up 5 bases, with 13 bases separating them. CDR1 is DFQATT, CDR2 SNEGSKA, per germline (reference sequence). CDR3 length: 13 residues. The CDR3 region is CSARSLDGNEQYF. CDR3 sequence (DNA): TGCAGTGCTAGAAGCCTAGATGGGAACGAGCAGTACTTC.

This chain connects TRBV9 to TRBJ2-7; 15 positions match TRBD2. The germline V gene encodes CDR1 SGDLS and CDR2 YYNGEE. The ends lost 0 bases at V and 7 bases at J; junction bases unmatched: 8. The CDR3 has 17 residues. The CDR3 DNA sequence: TGTGCCAGCAGCGTAGGACCGGGACTAGCGGGAGGAGGGGAGCAGTACTTC. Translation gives CASSVGPGLAGGGEQYF.

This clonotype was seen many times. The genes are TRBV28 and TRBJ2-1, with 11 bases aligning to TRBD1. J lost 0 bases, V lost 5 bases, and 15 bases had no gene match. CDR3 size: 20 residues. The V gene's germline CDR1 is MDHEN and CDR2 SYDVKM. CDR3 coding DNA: TGTGCCAGCAGTATTGCCGGGACAGGGGGGTCCTGGAGCTCCTACAATGAGCAGTTCTTC. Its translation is CASSIAGTGGSWSSYNEQFF.

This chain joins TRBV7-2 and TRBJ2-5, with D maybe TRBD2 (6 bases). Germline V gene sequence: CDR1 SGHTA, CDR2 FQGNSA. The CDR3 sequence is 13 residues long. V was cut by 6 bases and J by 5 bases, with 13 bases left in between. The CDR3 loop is CASSQSGWETQYF. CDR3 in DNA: TGTGCCAGCAGTCAAAGCGGGTGGGAGACCCAGTACTTC.

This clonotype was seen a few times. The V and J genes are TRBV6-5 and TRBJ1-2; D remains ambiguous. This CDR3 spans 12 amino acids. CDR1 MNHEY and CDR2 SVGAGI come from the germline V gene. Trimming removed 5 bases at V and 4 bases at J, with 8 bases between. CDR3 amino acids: CASSDTAYGYTF. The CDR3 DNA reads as TGTGCCAGCAGTGACACAGCCTATGGCTACACCTTC.

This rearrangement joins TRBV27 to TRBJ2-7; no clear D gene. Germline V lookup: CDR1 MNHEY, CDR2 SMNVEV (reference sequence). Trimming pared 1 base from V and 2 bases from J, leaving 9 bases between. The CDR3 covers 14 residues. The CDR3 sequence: CASSLFRLPYEQYF. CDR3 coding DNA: TGTGCCAGCAGTTTATTTCGACTGCCCTACGAGCAGTACTTC.

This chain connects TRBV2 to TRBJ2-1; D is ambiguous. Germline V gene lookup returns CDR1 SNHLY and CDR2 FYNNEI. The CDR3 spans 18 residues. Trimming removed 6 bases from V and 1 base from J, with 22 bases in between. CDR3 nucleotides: TGTGCCAGCAGGCAAATGGTCCTCCTCGTCGGGTCCTACAATGAGCAGTTCTTC. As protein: CASRQMVLLVGSYNEQFF.

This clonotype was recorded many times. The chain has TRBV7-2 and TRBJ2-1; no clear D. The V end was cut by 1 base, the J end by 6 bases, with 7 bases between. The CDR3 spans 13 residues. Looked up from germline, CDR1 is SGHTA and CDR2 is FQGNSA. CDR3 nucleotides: TGTGCCAGCAGCTTAGTAACGGGCAATGAGCAGTTCTTC. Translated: CASSLVTGNEQFF.

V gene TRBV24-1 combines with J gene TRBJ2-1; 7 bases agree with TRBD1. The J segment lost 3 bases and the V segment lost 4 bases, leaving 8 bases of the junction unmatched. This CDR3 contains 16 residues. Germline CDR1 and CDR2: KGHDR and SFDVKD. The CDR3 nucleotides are TGTGCCACCAGTGACCCTACAGGGGATATCTACAATGAGCAGTTCTTC. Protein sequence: CATSDPTGDIYNEQFF.

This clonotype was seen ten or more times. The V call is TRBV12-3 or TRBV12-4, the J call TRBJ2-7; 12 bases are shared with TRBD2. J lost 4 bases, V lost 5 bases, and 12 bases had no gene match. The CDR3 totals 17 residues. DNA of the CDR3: TGTGCCAGCAGTCCGATACTAGGACTAGCGGGATTGTACGAGCAGTACTTC. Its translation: CASSPILGLAGLYEQYF.

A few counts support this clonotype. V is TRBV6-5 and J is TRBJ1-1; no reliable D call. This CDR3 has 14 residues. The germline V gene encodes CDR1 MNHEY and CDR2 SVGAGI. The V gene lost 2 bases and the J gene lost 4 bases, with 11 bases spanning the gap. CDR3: CASSYAGVSTEAFF. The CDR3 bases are TGTGCCAGCAGTTACGCCGGGGTTAGCACTGAAGCTTTCTTT.

The CDR3 reads CARKPLAGIYNEQFF. The CDR3 DNA reads as TGTGCCCGGAAACCTTTAGCGGGAATATACAATGAGCAGTTCTTC. The V gene is TRBV30, the J gene TRBJ2-1, with 8 bases identical to TRBD2. Germline-derived CDR1 and CDR2 are GTSNPN and SVGIG (reference sequence). This CDR3 spans 15 amino acids. The V segment lost 8 bases and the J segment 4 bases; nucleotides outside the gene matches: 13.

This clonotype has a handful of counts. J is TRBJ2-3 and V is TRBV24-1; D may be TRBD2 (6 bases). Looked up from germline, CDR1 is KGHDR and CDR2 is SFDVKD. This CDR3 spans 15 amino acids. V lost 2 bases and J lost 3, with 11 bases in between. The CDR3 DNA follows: TGTGCCACCAGTGATTACTCGGGACTTACAGATACGCAGTATTTT. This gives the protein CATSDYSGLTDTQYF.

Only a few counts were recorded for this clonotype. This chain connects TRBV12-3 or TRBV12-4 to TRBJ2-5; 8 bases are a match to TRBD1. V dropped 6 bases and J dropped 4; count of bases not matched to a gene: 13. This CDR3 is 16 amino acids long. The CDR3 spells CASSRRTGPGVETQYF. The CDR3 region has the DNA TGTGCCAGCAGCCGACGGACAGGGCCAGGGGTAGAGACCCAGTACTTC.